These 8 T cell receptor beta chains were sequenced from one sample in a study of T cell responses to AZD1222 COVID-19 vaccine. This table comes from immunoSEQ multiplex PCR, and its TCRdb copy is limited to in-frame clones, with some not included. The sample includes about 140,000 clones, 80% to 95% of them seen just once. The sequences come from peripheral blood, collected on day 0 of AZD1222 vaccination. These receptors came from an adult in good health.

The chain recombines TRBV9 with TRBJ2-2; TRBD2 aligns across 8 bases. V lost 4 bases to trimming and J lost 6 bases; unmatched junction nucleotides: 8. The CDR3 is 15 amino acids. Germline loops: CDR1 SGDLS, CDR2 YYNGEE. The CDR3 region is CASSLTSGNAGELFF. In nucleotides, the CDR3 is TGTGCCAGCAGCCTTACTAGCGGTAACGCCGGGGAGCTGTTTTTT. Looking up the rest from reference TRBV9 and TRBJ2-2 gives the full variable domain: DSGVTQTPKHLITATGQRVTLRCSPRSGDLSVYWYQQSLDQGLQFLIQYYNGEERAKGNILERFSAQQFPDLHSELNLSSLELGDSALYFCASSLTSGNAGELFFGEGSRLTVL.

The chain is built from TRBV5-6 and TRBJ2-1; 7 bases agree with TRBD2. The CDR3 has 14 amino acids. The junction had 8 bases not matched to a gene; V was cut back by 4 bases and J by 7 bases. Germline V gene data show CDR1 as SGHDT and CDR2 as YYEEEE. The CDR3 sequence: CASSPGTILNEQFF. CDR3 DNA sequence: TGTGCCAGCAGCCCAGGGACTATCTTAAATGAGCAGTTCTTC.

V and J are TRBV6-1 and TRBJ2-2; 11 positions agree with TRBD2. Germline V CDR1 and CDR2: MNHNS, SASEGT. The CDR3 loop spans 17 amino acids. The junction had 4 bases not matched to a gene; V was cut back by 4 bases and J by 0 bases. The CDR3 bases are TGTGCCAGCAGTGTGGTTAGCGGGGGGGCGAACACCGGGGAGCTGTTTTTT. Its translation: CASSVVSGGANTGELFF.

This chain connects TRBV4-1 to TRBJ1-5; tentatively, D is TRBD1 (6 bases). Germline lookup yields CDR1 MGHRA and CDR2 YSYEKL. The CDR3 sequence is 15 residues long. The germline V and J ends were trimmed by 3 bases and 2 bases, with 11 bases remaining between them. CDR3 sequence: CASSHGKGGNQPQHF. The CDR3 DNA is TGCGCCAGCAGCCACGGGAAGGGGGGCAATCAGCCCCAGCATTTT.

V gene TRBV27 combines with J gene TRBJ1-3, with 7 bases lining up with TRBD1. Germline CDR1 reads MNHEY; CDR2 reads SMNVEV (reference sequence). The CDR3 is 17 amino acids. V lost 2 bases, J lost 2 bases, and 9 bases stayed unmatched. The CDR3 region has the DNA TGTGCCAGCAGTTTACGCCCGTGGACAGGAACTGGAAACACCATATATTTT. Its protein product is CASSLRPWTGTGNTIYF.

The chain couples TRBV30 to TRBJ1-3, with D hard to call. The CDR3 contains 15 residues. The V and J ends lost 0 bases and 2 bases respectively, with 11 bases between them. In germline, CDR1 is GTSNPN, CDR2 SVGIG (reference sequence). CDR3: CAWSVPLGTGNTIYF. DNA for the CDR3: TGTGCCTGGAGTGTACCGTTAGGGACTGGAAACACCATATATTTT.

Here the CDR3 reads CASSEKFNYGYTF. In DNA form, the CDR3 reads TGCGCCAGCAGTGAGAAGTTCAACTATGGCTACACCTTC. The chain has TRBV10-1 and TRBJ1-2, with D hard to call. V lost 2 bases and J 2 bases, leaving 6 bases between the germline ends. The CDR3 has 13 amino acids. CDR1 is WNHNN, CDR2 SYGVQD, per germline (reference sequence).

CDR3 sequence (DNA): TGTGCCAGCAGGGCCGGGACAGGGGGGGAGGACCAGTACTTC. Translated, it gives CASRAGTGGEDQYF. V gene TRBV5-4 combines with J gene TRBJ2-5; TRBD1 matches at 11 bases. The CDR3 extends over 14 amino acids. The ends lost 5 bases at V and 10 bases at J; junction bases unmatched: 10. Germline values: CDR1 SGHNT, CDR2 YYREEE (reference sequence).